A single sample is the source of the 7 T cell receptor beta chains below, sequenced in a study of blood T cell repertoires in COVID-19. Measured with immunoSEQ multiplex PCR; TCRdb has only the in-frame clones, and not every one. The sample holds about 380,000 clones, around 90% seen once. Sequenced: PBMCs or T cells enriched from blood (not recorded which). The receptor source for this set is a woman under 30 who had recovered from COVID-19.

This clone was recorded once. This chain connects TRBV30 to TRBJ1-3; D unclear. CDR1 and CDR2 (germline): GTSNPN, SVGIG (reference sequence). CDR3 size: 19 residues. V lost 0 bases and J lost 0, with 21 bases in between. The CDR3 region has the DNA TGTGCCTGGAGTGTACGGTTAAGGTCGGGTCATAGCTCTGGAAACACCATATATTTT. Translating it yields CAWSVRLRSGHSSGNTIYF.

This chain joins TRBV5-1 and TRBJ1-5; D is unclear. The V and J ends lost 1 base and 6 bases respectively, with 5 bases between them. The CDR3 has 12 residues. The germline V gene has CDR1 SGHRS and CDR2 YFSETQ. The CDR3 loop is CASSLSGQPQHF. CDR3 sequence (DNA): TGCGCCAGCAGCTTGTCGGGTCAGCCCCAGCATTTT.

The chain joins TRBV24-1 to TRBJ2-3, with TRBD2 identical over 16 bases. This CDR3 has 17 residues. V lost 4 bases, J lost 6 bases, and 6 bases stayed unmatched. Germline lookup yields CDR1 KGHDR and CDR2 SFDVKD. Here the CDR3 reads CATSDPGTSGGVDTQYF. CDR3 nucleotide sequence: TGTGCCACCAGTGACCCCGGGACTAGCGGGGGGGTTGATACGCAGTATTTT.

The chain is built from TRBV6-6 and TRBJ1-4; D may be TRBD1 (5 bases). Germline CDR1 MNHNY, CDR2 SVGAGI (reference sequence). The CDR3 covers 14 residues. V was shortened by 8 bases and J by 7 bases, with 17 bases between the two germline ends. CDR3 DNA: TGTGCCAGCGCTCGAGGGGAGGGTAGTGAAAAACTGTTTTTT. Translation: CASARGEGSEKLFF.

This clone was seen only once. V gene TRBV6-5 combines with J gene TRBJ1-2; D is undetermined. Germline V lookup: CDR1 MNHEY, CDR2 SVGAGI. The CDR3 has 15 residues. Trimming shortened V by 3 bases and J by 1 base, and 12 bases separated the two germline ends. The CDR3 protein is CASSYDGNFNYGYTF. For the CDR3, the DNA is TGTGCCAGCAGTTATGACGGGAATTTTAACTATGGCTACACCTTC.

The CDR3 sequence: CASSLGGGDYGYTF. The CDR3, as DNA: TGTGCCAGCAGCCTGGGAGGGGGGGACTATGGCTACACCTTC. The chain couples TRBV3-1 (or the pseudogene TRBV3-2) to TRBJ1-2, with D possibly matching TRBD1 (6 bases). Germline CDR1 and CDR2: LGHDT and YNNKEL (reference sequence). Trimming shortened V by 4 bases and J by 3 bases, and 12 bases separated the two germline ends. The length of the CDR3 is 14 residues.

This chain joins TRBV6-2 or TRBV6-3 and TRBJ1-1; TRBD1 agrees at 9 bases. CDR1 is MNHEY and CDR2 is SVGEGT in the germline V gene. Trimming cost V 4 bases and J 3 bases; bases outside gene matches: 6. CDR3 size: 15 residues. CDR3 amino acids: CASSSKQGAYTEAFF. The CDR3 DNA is TGTGCCAGCAGTTCGAAACAGGGGGCCTACACTGAAGCTTTCTTT.